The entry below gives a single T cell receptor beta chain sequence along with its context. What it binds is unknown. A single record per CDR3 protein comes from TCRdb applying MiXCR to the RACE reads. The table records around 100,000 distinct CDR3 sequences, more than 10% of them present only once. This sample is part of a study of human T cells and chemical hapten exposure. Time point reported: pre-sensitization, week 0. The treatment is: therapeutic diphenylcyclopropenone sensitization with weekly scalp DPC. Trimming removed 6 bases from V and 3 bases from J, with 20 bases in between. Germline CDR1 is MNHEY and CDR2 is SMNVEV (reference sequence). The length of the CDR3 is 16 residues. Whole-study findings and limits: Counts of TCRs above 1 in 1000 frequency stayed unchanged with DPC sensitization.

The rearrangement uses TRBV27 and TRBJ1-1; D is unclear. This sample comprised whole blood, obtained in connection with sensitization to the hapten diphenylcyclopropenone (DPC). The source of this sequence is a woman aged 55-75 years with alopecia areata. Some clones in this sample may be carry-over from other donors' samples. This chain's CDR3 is CASSGGSAGGDTEAFF. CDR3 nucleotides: TGTGCCAGCAGCGGAGGGTCAGCCGGTGGGGACACTGAAGCTTTCTTT.